This T cell receptor beta chain was identified in a study of metastatic and nonmetastatic thyroid tumors. The overall study: Repertoires of blood and of tissue (tumor or nodule) from malignant and benign thyroid patients were compared.

A note on this clone: Antigen unknown. The same CDR3 arises from other DNA sequences in this sample as well.

The junction had 24 bases not matched to a gene; V was cut back by 9 bases and J by 4 bases. Germline loops: CDR1 KGHDR, CDR2 SFDVKD. The CDR3 is 20 residues long. Under the authors' procedure: The study built a papillary thyroid cancer distant-metastasis classifier from CDR3 differences across clinicopathological groups. TCRdb reassembled clones from the PCR reads with MiXCR. TCRdb, rather than the study authors, made the V and J calls. The top ten hold about a fifth of the sample, which has 6,000 to 7,500 clones, approximately 30% seen once. Study results and limitations: As reported, TCR beta diversity in blood and tumor was significantly higher in malignant thyroid tumors than in benign nodules.

No patient had received any treatment before thyroid surgery. The rearrangement joins TRBV24-1 to TRBJ2-3; 10 nucleotides line up with TRBD2. The receptor comes from a female donor with papillary thyroid cancer or a benign thyroid nodule (not recorded which). Some clones in this sample may be carry-over from other donors' samples. Specimen: adjacent normal tissue. Here the CDR3 reads CATRSKGLAGVSRLADTQYF. The CDR3, as DNA: TGTGCCACCCGGTCGAAGGGTCTAGCGGGAGTTAGTAGGCTCGCAGATACGCAGTATTTT.